Following are 26 T cell receptor beta chains from one sample sequenced in a study of control samples from healthy donors and cancer patients. Measured with immunoSEQ multiplex PCR; TCRdb has only the in-frame clones, and not every one. The table has about 40,000 clones, 80% to 95% seen once; the top ten hold roughly 4%. The sequencing sample was made of blood. All receptors come from a woman aged 50 to 60 in good health.

CDR3: CASSVVGAGNGELFF. CDR3 coding DNA: TGTGCCAGCAGCGTAGTAGGGGCGGGGAACGGGGAGCTGTTTTTT. The chain recombines TRBV9 with TRBJ2-2; weak D call: TRBD2 (6 bases). CDR3 length equals 15 residues. V was clipped by 0 bases and J by 7 bases, with 13 bases between them. Germline lookup yields CDR1 SGDLS and CDR2 YYNGEE. Combining the CDR3 with reference TRBV9 and TRBJ2-2 gives the whole variable domain DSGVTQTPKHLITATGQRVTLRCSPRSGDLSVYWYQQSLDQGLQFLIQYYNGEERAKGNILERFSAQQFPDLHSELNLSSLELGDSALYFCASSVVGAGNGELFFGEGSRLTVL.

The chain carries TRBV18 and TRBJ1-5, with D perhaps matching TRBD1 (5 bases). Germline CDR1 KGHSH, CDR2 LQKENI. The CDR3 sequence is 14 residues long. Trimming cost V 6 bases and J 3 bases, with 12 bases left between them. CDR3 region: CASSLKGANQPQHF. The CDR3 DNA sequence: TGTGCCAGCTCGTTGAAAGGGGCCAATCAGCCCCAGCATTTT.

This chain joins TRBV28 and TRBJ2-2, with unresolved D. Germline V gene lookup returns CDR1 MDHEN and CDR2 SYDVKM. This CDR3 is 12 amino acids long. The V end was cut by 8 bases, the J end by 6 bases, with 10 bases between. The CDR3 reads CASLSFSGELFF. In DNA form, the CDR3 reads TGTGCCAGCCTGTCTTTCTCCGGGGAGCTGTTTTTT.

This rearrangement joins TRBV28 to TRBJ2-6, with 10 positions matching TRBD1. The CDR3 is 17 amino acids. CDR1 is MDHEN and CDR2 is SYDVKM in the germline V gene. Trimming cost V 6 bases and J 2 bases; bases outside gene matches: 7. CDR3 DNA sequence: TGTGCCAGCAGGTCCGACAGGGGGCTCCCTGGGGCCAACGTCCTGACTTTC. As protein: CASRSDRGLPGANVLTF.

The rearrangement uses TRBV30 and TRBJ1-1, with D unresolved. V was cut by 0 bases and J by 2 bases, with 7 bases left in between. Per the germline V gene, CDR1 is GTSNPN and CDR2 is SVGIG (reference sequence). The CDR3 spans 13 residues. In nucleotides, the CDR3 is TGTGCCTGGAGTGTTAGTATCAACACTGAAGCTTTCTTT. It translates to CAWSVSINTEAFF.

The gene calls are TRBV4-3 and TRBJ2-7, with D possibly TRBD1 on 5 matching bases. Between the trimmed V and J ends, which lost 3 bases and 4 bases, there was a span of 10 bases. The CDR3 is 13 amino acids. Germline V gene sequence: CDR1 LGHNA, CDR2 YSLEER. As DNA, the CDR3 is TGCGCCAGCAGCCATGGCCAGGGTTACGAGCAGTACTTC. This encodes CASSHGQGYEQYF.

The rearrangement links TRBV10-3 to TRBJ2-5; 7 bases align to TRBD1. Germline CDR1 ENHRY, CDR2 SYGVKD. V gave up 6 bases and J gave up 7 bases; unmatched junction bases: 8. The CDR3 runs 13 residues. The CDR3 is CAISHEQGWTQYF. Here the CDR3 DNA reads TGTGCCATCAGCCATGAACAGGGGTGGACCCAGTACTTC.

This clone was seen once. J is TRBJ1-1 and V is TRBV9; tentatively, D is TRBD1 (5 bases). Per the germline V gene, CDR1 is SGDLS and CDR2 is YYNGEE. V was pared by 6 bases and J by 4 bases, with 13 bases between. This CDR3 contains 13 residues. The CDR3: CASNRAGFTEAFF. In DNA, the CDR3 is TGTGCCAGCAATCGGGCAGGGTTCACTGAAGCTTTCTTT.

The rearrangement uses TRBV5-1 and TRBJ1-1; D is ambiguous. This CDR3 is 15 amino acids long. Germline V CDR1 and CDR2: SGHRS, YFSETQ. V was shortened by 0 bases and J by 1 base, with 10 bases between the two germline ends. CDR3 sequence (DNA): TGCGCCAGCAGCTTGGCCTCCGCCGGGAACACTGAAGCTTTCTTT. It specifies CASSLASAGNTEAFF.

The chain is built from TRBV6-5 and TRBJ2-1, with D perhaps matching TRBD1 (8 bases). Trimming removed 6 bases from V and 4 bases from J, with 16 bases in between. This CDR3 has 15 residues. Germline V gene data show CDR1 as MNHEY and CDR2 as SVGAGI. CDR3 in amino acids: CASSITGGVYNEQFF. The DNA of the CDR3 is TGTGCCAGCAGCATTACAGGGGGGGTTTACAATGAGCAGTTCTTC.

The chain links TRBV27 to TRBJ2-5; the match to TRBD2 covers 13 bases. The length of the CDR3 is 14 residues. Trimming cost V 6 bases and J 13 bases; bases outside gene matches: 11. The germline CDR1 and CDR2 sequences are MNHEY and SMNVEV (reference sequence). DNA of the CDR3: TGTGCCAGCAGCTCAACCCCGGGACTAGCGGGGATGTACTTC. It translates to CASSSTPGLAGMYF.

The DNA of the CDR3 is TGCAGGGGGGGAGGGGGGACGAGGACCCAGTACTTC. Amino acid sequence: CRGGGGTRTQYF. The rearrangement links TRBV29-1 to TRBJ2-5, with D perhaps matching TRBD2 (7 bases). Per the germline V gene, CDR1 is SQVTM and CDR2 is ANQGSEA. The CDR3 is made up of 12 amino acids.

The V gene is TRBV20-1, the J gene TRBJ1-5; D is unclear. V shed 3 bases and J shed 4 bases, with 4 bases lying between them. Per the germline V gene, CDR1 is DFQATT and CDR2 is SNEGSKA (reference sequence). The CDR3 is 11 amino acids. DNA of the CDR3: TGCAGTGCTAGCGGTAATCAGCCCCAGCATTTT. Translating it yields CSASGNQPQHF.

The V gene is TRBV6-2 or TRBV6-3, the J gene TRBJ1-5; D may be TRBD1 (5 bases). V was trimmed by 5 bases and J by 4 bases, leaving 21 bases between them. The CDR3 is 17 amino acids. CDR1 is MNHEY and CDR2 is SVGEGT in the germline V gene. Here the CDR3 reads CASSPTQMGGRNQPQHF. The CDR3 DNA sequence: TGTGCCAGCAGTCCGACTCAAATGGGGGGAAGGAATCAGCCCCAGCATTTT.

This clone was detected only once. The chain joins TRBV18 to TRBJ1-3; no definite D call. This CDR3 is built from 13 residues. Germline V CDR1 and CDR2: KGHSH, LQKENI. The V and J ends lost 6 bases and 7 bases respectively, with 13 bases between them. The CDR3 reads CASSLDWENTIYF. CDR3 DNA sequence: TGTGCCAGCTCCCTCGACTGGGAGAACACCATATATTTT. Based on the CDR3 plus reference TRBV18 and TRBJ1-3, the full variable domain is NAGVMQNPRHLVRRRGQEARLRCSPMKGHSHVYWYRQLPEEGLKFMVYLQKENIIDESGMPKERFSAEFPKEGPSILRIQQVVRGDSAAYFCASSLDWENTIYFGEGSWLTVV.

V and J are TRBV27 and TRBJ1-1; possibly TRBD1 for D (6 bases). This CDR3 has 16 residues. Trimming pared 8 bases from V and 0 bases from J, leaving 19 bases between. CDR1 is MNHEY, CDR2 SMNVEV, per germline (reference sequence). The CDR3 DNA is TGTGCCAGCGGAGGGGGTAACGGTGCCATGAACACTGAAGCTTTCTTT. Translation gives CASGGGNGAMNTEAFF.

This sequence joins TRBV18 and TRBJ1-2; maybe TRBD1 (5 bases). Germline V gene sequence: CDR1 KGHSH, CDR2 LQKENI. There are 14 residues in the CDR3. The V and J ends lost 3 bases and 2 bases respectively, with 10 bases between them. CDR3 in amino acids: CASSPSRDNYGYTF. CDR3 sequence (DNA): TGTGCCAGCTCACCTTCGCGGGACAACTATGGCTACACCTTC.

The chain uses TRBV5-1 and TRBJ1-6, with 9 bases that match TRBD1. Per the germline V gene, CDR1 is SGHRS and CDR2 is YFSETQ. The CDR3 totals 17 residues. After removal of 5 bases from V and 10 bases from J, the junction contained 16 bases not matched to a gene. CDR3: CASRPLPGQGTISPLHF. Here the CDR3 DNA reads TGCGCCAGCAGACCCCTACCGGGACAGGGAACCATCTCACCCCTCCACTTT.

This clone has just one count. This sample includes further DNA sequences coding for the same CDR3. V and J are TRBV7-3 and TRBJ1-1; D unresolved. The CDR3 has 15 amino acids. CDR1 and CDR2 (germline): SGHTA, FQGTGA. Deletions cut 1 base from V and 0 bases from J, with 9 bases between. The CDR3 DNA follows: TGTGCCAGCAGCTTAAGCCCAGCCATGAACACTGAAGCTTTCTTT. This encodes CASSLSPAMNTEAFF.

V and J are TRBV11-3 and TRBJ1-2; D not resolved. Germline CDR1 reads SGHNT; CDR2 reads YENEEA. The CDR3 spans 18 residues. Trimming took off 6 bases at V and 0 bases at J, with 23 bases between the two ends. CDR3 residues: CASRPPLTSEGANYGYTF. CDR3 DNA sequence: TGTGCCAGCAGACCCCCCTTAACATCTGAGGGAGCTAACTATGGCTACACCTTC.

As for this clone: The sample carries other DNA sequences with the same CDR3. The chain carries TRBV3-1 (or the pseudogene TRBV3-2) and TRBJ2-7; 9 nucleotides line up with TRBD1. Germline values: CDR1 LGHDT, CDR2 YNNKEL (reference sequence). The V gene end was trimmed by 2 bases and the J gene end by 5 bases; junction bases not matched to a gene: 7. The CDR3 covers 15 residues. For the CDR3, the DNA is TGTGCCAGCAGCCAACCGGGACAGGGATCGGACGAGCAGTACTTC. Translating gives CASSQPGQGSDEQYF.

J is TRBJ1-4 and V is TRBV12-3 or TRBV12-4, with no clear D. The CDR3 loop spans 11 amino acids. V lost 1 base and J 7 bases, leaving 1 base between the germline ends. This CDR3 reads CASSLGEKLFF. Written as DNA, the CDR3 is TGTGCCAGCAGTTTAGGTGAAAAACTGTTTTTT.

This clone was counted between two and nine times. This chain links TRBV2 with TRBJ1-2; TRBD1 agrees at 8 bases. V shed 7 bases, J shed 2 bases, and the junction held 6 bases outside the gene matches. From germline, CDR1 is SNHLY and CDR2 FYNNEI. The CDR3 consists of 14 residues. The CDR3 bases are TGTGCCAGCACTGGGACAGGCGTAAACTATGGCTACACCTTC. Translating gives CASTGTGVNYGYTF.

The chain links TRBV29-1 to TRBJ1-6; D might be TRBD1 (5 bases). The CDR3 covers 13 residues. The V end was cut by 4 bases, the J end by 7 bases, with 11 bases between. Per germline, CDR1 SQVTM and CDR2 ANQGSEA. The CDR3 region has the DNA TGCAGCGTTGGACAGAGCCCCAATTCACCCCTCCACTTT. Its protein is CSVGQSPNSPLHF. The entire variable domain, with the rest obtained from reference TRBV29-1 and TRBJ1-6, is as follows: SAVISQKPSRDICQRGTSLTIQCQVDSQVTMMFWYRQQPGQSLTLIATANQGSEATYESGFVIDKFPISRPNLTFSTLTVSNMSPEDSSIYLCSVGQSPNSPLHFGNGTRLTVT.

The gene calls are TRBV28 and TRBJ2-1; 7 bases map to TRBD2. Germline V gives CDR1 MDHEN, CDR2 SYDVKM. Unmatched junction bases numbered 6, after V lost 6 bases and J lost 1 base. The CDR3 spans 15 residues. CDR3 nucleotide sequence: TGTGCCAGCAGGTCTGGGGGGGGGTCCTACAATGAGCAGTTCTTC. This codes for CASRSGGGSYNEQFF.

V usage is TRBV11-2 and J usage is TRBJ1-2; D is unresolved. Trimming took 8 bases from V and 7 from J, leaving 17 bases between them. The CDR3 is made up of 13 amino acids. CDR1 and CDR2 (germline): SGHAT, FQNNGV. This CDR3 reads CASRENLGSGYTF. In DNA, the CDR3 is TGTGCCAGCCGGGAGAACCTAGGGAGTGGCTACACCTTC.